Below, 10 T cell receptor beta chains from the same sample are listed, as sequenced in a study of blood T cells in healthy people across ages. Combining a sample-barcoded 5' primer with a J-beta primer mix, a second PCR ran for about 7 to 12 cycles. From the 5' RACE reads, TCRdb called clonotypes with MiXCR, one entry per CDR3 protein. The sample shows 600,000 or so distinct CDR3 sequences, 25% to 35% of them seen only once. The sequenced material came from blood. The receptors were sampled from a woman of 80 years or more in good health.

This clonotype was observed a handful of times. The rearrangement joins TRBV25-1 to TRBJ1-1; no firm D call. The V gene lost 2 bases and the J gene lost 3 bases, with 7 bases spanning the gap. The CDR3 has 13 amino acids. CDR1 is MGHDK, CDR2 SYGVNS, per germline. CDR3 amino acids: CASSERLYTEAFF. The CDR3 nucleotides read TGTGCCAGCAGTGAAAGACTATACACTGAAGCTTTCTTT.

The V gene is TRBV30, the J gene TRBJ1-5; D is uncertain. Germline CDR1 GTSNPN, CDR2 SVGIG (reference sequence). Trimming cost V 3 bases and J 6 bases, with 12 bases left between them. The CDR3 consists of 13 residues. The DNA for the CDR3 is TGTGCCTGGAGCGAATACCCCGGTCAGCCCCAGCATTTT. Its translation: CAWSEYPGQPQHF.

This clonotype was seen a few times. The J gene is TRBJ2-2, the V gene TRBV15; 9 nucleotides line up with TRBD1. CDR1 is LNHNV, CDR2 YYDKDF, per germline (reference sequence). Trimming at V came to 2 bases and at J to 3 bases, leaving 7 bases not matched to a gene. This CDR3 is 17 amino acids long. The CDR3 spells CATSRPKTGGDTGELFF. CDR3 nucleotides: TGTGCCACCAGCAGACCTAAGACAGGGGGTGACACCGGGGAGCTGTTTTTT.

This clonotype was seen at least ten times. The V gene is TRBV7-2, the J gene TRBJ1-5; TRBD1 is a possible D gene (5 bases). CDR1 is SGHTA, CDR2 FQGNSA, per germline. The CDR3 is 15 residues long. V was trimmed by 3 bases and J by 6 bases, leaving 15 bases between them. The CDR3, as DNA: TGTGCCAGCAGCTTTGATCGGGGCGAGGGTCAGCCCCAGCATTTT. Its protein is CASSFDRGEGQPQHF.

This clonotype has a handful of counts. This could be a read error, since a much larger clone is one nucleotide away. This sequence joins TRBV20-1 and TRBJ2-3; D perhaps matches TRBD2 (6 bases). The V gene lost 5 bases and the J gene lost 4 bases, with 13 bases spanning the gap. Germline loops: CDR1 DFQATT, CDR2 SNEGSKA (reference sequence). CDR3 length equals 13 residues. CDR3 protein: CSAAGRVSDTQYF. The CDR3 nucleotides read TGCAGTGCTGCGGGGAGAGTTTCAGATACGCAGTATTTT.

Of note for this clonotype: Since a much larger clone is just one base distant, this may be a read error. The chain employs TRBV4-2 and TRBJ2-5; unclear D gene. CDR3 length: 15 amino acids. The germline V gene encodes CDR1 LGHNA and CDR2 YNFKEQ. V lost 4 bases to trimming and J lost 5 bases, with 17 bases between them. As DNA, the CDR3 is TGTGCCAGCAGCCGAGACCGTGACCAGTGGGAGACCCAGTACTTC. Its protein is CASSRDRDQWETQYF.

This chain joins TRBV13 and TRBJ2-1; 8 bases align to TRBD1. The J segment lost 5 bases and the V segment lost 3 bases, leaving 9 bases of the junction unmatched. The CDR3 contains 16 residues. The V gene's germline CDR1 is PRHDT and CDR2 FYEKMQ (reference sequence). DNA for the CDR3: TGTGCCAGCAGCTTCTTGACAGGGGATGGGAACAATGAGCAGTTCTTC. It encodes CASSFLTGDGNNEQFF.

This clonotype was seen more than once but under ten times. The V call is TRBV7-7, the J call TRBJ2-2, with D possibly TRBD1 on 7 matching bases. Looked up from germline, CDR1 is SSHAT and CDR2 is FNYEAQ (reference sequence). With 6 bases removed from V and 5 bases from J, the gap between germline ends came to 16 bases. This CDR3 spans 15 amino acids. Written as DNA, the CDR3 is TGTGCCAGCAGTGGTCGGACAGGAGGGACCGGGGAGCTGTTTTTT. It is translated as CASSGRTGGTGELFF.

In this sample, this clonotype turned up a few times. CDR3 bases: TGTGCCAGCAGCTTAGCAGGGGGGGCTTCACCCCTCCACTTT. It translates to CASSLAGGASPLHF. The chain carries TRBV7-3 and TRBJ1-6; 7 bases agree with TRBD1. The CDR3 sequence is 14 residues long. Germline loops: CDR1 SGHTA, CDR2 FQGTGA. Germline trimming cut 2 bases from V and 9 bases from J; bases unmatched to any gene: 4.

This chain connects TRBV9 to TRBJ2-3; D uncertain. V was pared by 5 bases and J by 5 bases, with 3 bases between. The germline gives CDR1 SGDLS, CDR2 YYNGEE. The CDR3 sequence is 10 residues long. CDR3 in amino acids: CASRQDTQYF. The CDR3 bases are TGTGCCAGCAGACAAGATACGCAGTATTTT.